These 15 T cell receptor beta chains originate from one sample sequenced in a study of blood T cell repertoires in COVID-19. Repertoires were generated with immunoSEQ multiplex PCR, while TCRdb's copy carries only in-frame clones and drops some. The sample has over 150,000 clones, roughly 87% seen once. Sequencing was carried out using PBMCs or T cells enriched from blood (not recorded which). Source of these receptors: a woman in her forties or fifties who had recovered from COVID-19.

V usage is TRBV24-1 and J usage is TRBJ2-5; 8 positions match TRBD2. Trimming took 4 bases from V and 6 from J; bases not matched to a gene: 12. This CDR3 is built from 16 residues. CDR1 is KGHDR and CDR2 is SFDVKD in the germline V gene. This chain's CDR3 is CATSEPGTSGTQTQYF. Here the CDR3 DNA reads TGTGCCACCAGTGAACCAGGGACTAGTGGTACGCAGACCCAGTACTTC.

This chain connects TRBV5-6 to TRBJ2-7; tentative D call: TRBD2 (6 bases). With 0 bases removed from V and 0 bases from J, the gap between germline ends came to 13 bases. The CDR3 sequence is 16 residues long. Germline CDR1 and CDR2: SGHDT and YYEEEE. CDR3 DNA sequence: TGTGCCAGCAGCTTGGATCGGGGGTCCCCCTCCTACGAGCAGTACTTC. It encodes CASSLDRGSPSYEQYF.

The count of this clone is one. Here the CDR3 reads CASSLGGTSGRAGGTQYF. CDR3 coding DNA: TGTGCCAGCAGCTTAGGTGGGACTAGCGGGAGGGCCGGGGGTACGCAGTATTTT. V and J are TRBV7-2 and TRBJ2-3; 16 nucleotides line up with TRBD2. V dropped 1 base and J dropped 8; count of bases not matched to a gene: 9. The length of the CDR3 is 18 residues. Per the germline V gene, CDR1 is SGHTA and CDR2 is FQGNSA.

This clone was detected only once. Germline is not matched at one junction end, which may reflect a read error. For the CDR3, the DNA is TGTGCCAGCAGCTTGGGTGACACGGAAGCTTTCTTT. This sequence encodes CASSLGDTEAFF. The chain employs TRBV5-6 and TRBJ1-1; unclear D gene. CDR1 is SGHDT, CDR2 YYEEEE, per germline. The CDR3 has 12 residues.

CDR3 protein: CASSQGGGQETQYF. The CDR3 DNA reads TGCGCCAGCAGCCAGGGGGGGGGTCAGGAGACCCAGTACTTC. This chain joins TRBV4-1 and TRBJ2-5; 7 bases fit TRBD2. The CDR3 extends over 14 amino acids. Trimming at V came to 3 bases and at J to 5 bases, leaving 6 bases not matched to a gene. Germline CDR1 reads MGHRA; CDR2 reads YSYEKL.

The gene calls are TRBV7-6 and TRBJ2-1; 8 positions match TRBD1. The CDR3 is 16 amino acids. Germline assignment: CDR1 SGHVS and CDR2 FNYEAQ. V was clipped by 5 bases and J by 5 bases; unmatched bases: 11. As DNA, the CDR3 is TGTGCCAGCAGCCAAAGACCCGGGACAGGCAACAATGAGCAGTTCTTC. Its translation is CASSQRPGTGNNEQFF.

The chain is built from TRBV11-3 and TRBJ2-5; 7 nucleotides match TRBD1. Germline V gives CDR1 SGHNT, CDR2 YENEEA. The length of the CDR3 is 15 residues. The J segment lost 4 bases and the V segment lost 1 base, leaving 6 bases of the junction unmatched. The CDR3 region has the DNA TGTGCCAGCAGCTTAGGGGACAGAGAAAGAGAGACCCAGTACTTC. Protein: CASSLGDRERETQYF.

This sequence joins TRBV5-5 and TRBJ1-4, with D unclear. The germline V and J ends were trimmed by 3 bases and 4 bases, with 16 bases remaining between them. CDR3 length equals 16 residues. The germline V gene encodes CDR1 SGHKS and CDR2 YYEKEE (reference sequence). The CDR3 spells CASSSPPGAHNEKLFF. The CDR3 DNA sequence: TGTGCCAGCAGCTCACCACCGGGAGCGCATAATGAAAAACTGTTTTTT.

The chain has TRBV5-1 and TRBJ2-1; 14 nucleotides line up with TRBD2. CDR1 SGHRS and CDR2 YFSETQ come from the germline V gene. The CDR3 consists of 15 residues. V gave up 4 bases and J gave up 8 bases; unmatched junction bases: 5. DNA for the CDR3: TGCGCCAGCAGCGCGGGACTAGCGGGAGTTGATGAGCAGTTCTTC. It codes for CASSAGLAGVDEQFF.

This clone was recorded once. This chain joins TRBV11-3 and TRBJ1-4; the match to TRBD1 covers 9 bases. CDR1 is SGHNT, CDR2 YENEEA, per germline. CDR3 size: 14 residues. The J segment lost 8 bases and the V segment lost 5 bases, leaving 6 bases of the junction unmatched. As DNA, the CDR3 is TGTGCCAGCAGCCTGGGACAGGGAGGCGAAAAACTGTTTTTT. Its translation is CASSLGQGGEKLFF.

The chain has TRBV19 and TRBJ2-1, with 14 bases that match TRBD2. With V trimmed by 7 bases and J by 1 base, 9 bases remained unmatched. Germline values: CDR1 LNHDA, CDR2 SQIVND (reference sequence). CDR3 length: 18 residues. CDR3 DNA sequence: TGTGCCAGTACCAAAGGAGGACTAGCGGGAGGATCCTACAATGAGCAGTTCTTC. Translation: CASTKGGLAGGSYNEQFF. Combining the CDR3 with reference TRBV19 and TRBJ2-1 gives the whole variable domain DGGITQSPKYLFRKEGQNVTLSCEQNLNHDAMYWYRQDPGQGLRLIYYSQIVNDFQKGDIAEGYSVSREKKESFPLTVTSAQKNPTAFYLCASTKGGLAGGSYNEQFFGPGTRLTVL.

The chain combines TRBV9 with TRBJ2-2, with D maybe TRBD2 (5 bases). CDR1 SGDLS and CDR2 YYNGEE come from the germline V gene. The CDR3 has 13 amino acids. V shed 6 bases and J shed 7 bases, with 13 bases lying between them. The CDR3 loop reads CASTGFDGGELFF. Written as DNA, the CDR3 is TGTGCCAGCACGGGGTTCGACGGCGGGGAGCTGTTTTTT.

The V and J genes are TRBV6-4 and TRBJ2-2, with 10 positions matching TRBD2. This CDR3 has 15 residues. CDR1 is MRHNA, CDR2 SNTAGT, per germline. With V trimmed by 4 bases and J by 7 bases, 6 bases remained unmatched. DNA for the CDR3: TGTGCCAGCAGTGCACTAGCGGGAACCTACGGGGAGCTGTTTTTT. Translating it yields CASSALAGTYGELFF.

This sequence joins TRBV6-6 and TRBJ2-5; 11 bases are a match to TRBD2. Germline V lookup: CDR1 MNHNY, CDR2 SVGAGI (reference sequence). This CDR3 is 16 amino acids long. V was clipped by 2 bases and J by 4 bases; unmatched bases: 6. The CDR3 nucleotides read TGTGCCAGCAGTTACCCCGGGACTAGCGGAGGAGAGACCCAGTACTTC. Protein: CASSYPGTSGGETQYF.

The chain recombines TRBV2 with TRBJ1-4; TRBD1 might be the D (5 bases). Germline CDR1 reads SNHLY; CDR2 reads FYNNEI. The CDR3 extends over 15 amino acids. V was pared by 3 bases and J by 8 bases, with 16 bases between. CDR3 bases: TGTGCCAGCAGTGAGGGGGGACCTTCCGAGGAAAAACTGTTTTTT. It encodes CASSEGGPSEEKLFF.